This T cell receptor beta chain was recorded in a study of blood T cell repertoires in COVID-19. The protocol was immunoSEQ multiplex PCR, while the TCRdb copy is restricted to in-frame clones and leaves out a portion. The sample holds around 140,000 clones, around 86% seen once. This clone was recorded a few times. In the same sample, other DNA sequences code for this CDR3. The CDR3 is made up of 12 amino acids. Per germline, CDR1 LNHDA and CDR2 SQIVND (reference sequence). With 7 bases removed from V and 0 bases from J, the gap between germline ends came to 4 bases. The sequenced sample was peripheral blood. This chain connects TRBV19 to TRBJ1-3; D gene uncertain. This clonotype was obtained from a man in his forties or fifties with active COVID-19. The CDR3 region is CASTSSGNTIYF. The CDR3, as DNA: TGTGCCAGTACGAGCTCTGGAAACACCATATATTTT.